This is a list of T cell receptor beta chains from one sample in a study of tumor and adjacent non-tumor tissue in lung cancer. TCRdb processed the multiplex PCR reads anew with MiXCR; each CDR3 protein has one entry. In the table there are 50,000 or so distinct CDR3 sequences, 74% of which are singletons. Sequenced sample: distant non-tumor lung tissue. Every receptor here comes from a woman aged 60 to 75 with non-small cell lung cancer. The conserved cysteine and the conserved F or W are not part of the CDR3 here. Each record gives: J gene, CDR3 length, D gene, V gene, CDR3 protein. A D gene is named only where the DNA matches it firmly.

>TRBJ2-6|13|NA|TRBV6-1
ATYRGNSGANVLT
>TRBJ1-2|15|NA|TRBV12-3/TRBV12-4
ASSSRGNGGFNYGYT
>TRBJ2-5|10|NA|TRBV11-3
ASGGLQETQY
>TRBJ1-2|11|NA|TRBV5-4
ASNLVGRGGYT
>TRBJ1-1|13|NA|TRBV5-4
ASSPAPGSDTEAF
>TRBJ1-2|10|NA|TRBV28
TSSQGVYGYT
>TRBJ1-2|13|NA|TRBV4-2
ASRQDGTSNYGCT
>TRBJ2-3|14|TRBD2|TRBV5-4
ASSLVLGLAGETQY
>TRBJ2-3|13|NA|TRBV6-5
ASIVGAGSSGTQY
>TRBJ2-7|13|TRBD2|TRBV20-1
STSTSFREGRVQY
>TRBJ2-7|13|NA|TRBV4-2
ASSRLLSSIYKQY
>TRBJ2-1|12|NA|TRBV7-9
ASSLVARYNEQF
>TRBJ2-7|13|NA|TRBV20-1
SAPTRATSFYEQY
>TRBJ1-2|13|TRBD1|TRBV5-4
ASSRQGQRASGYT
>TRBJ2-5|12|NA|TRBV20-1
SALKMGSLETQY
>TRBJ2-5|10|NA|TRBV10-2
ASKHSRGTQY
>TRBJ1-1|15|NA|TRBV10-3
AISEAKDEERNTEAF
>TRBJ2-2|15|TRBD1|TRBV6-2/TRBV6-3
ARSYTQQGANTGELF
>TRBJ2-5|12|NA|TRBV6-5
ASSRTVSQKTQY
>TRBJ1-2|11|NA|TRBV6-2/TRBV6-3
ASGPGTRFGYT
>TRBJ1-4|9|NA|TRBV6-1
AYSFNEKLF
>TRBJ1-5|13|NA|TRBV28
ASSSYSGAGQPQH
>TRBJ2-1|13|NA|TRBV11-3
ASSLGSGWRDEQF
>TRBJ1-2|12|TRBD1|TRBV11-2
ASSLPQGAHSYT
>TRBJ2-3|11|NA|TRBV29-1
SVVPEMVDTQY